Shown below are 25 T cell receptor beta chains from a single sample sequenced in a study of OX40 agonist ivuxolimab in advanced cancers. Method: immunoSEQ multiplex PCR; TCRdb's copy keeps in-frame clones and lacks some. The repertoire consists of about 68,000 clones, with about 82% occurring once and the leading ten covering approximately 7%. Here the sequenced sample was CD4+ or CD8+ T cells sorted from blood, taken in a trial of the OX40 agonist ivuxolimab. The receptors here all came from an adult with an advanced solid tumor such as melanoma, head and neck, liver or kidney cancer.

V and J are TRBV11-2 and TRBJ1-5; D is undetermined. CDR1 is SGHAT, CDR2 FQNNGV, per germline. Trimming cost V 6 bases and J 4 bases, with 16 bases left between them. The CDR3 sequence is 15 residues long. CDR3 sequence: CASSPFGWDNQPQHF. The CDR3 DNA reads TGTGCCAGCAGTCCATTCGGGTGGGATAATCAGCCCCAGCATTTT.

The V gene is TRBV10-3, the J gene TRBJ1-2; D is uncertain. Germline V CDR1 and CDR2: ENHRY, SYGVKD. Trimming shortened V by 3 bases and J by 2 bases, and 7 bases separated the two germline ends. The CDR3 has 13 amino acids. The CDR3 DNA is TGTGCCATCAGTGAAAGCGCAAACTATGGCTACACCTTC. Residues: CAISESANYGYTF.

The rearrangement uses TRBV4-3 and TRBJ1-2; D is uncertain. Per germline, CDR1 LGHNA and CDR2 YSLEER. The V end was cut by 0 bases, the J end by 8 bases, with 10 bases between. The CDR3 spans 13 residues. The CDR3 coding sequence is TGCGCCAGCAGCCAAGATCATTGGGAAGGCTACACCTTC. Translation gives CASSQDHWEGYTF.

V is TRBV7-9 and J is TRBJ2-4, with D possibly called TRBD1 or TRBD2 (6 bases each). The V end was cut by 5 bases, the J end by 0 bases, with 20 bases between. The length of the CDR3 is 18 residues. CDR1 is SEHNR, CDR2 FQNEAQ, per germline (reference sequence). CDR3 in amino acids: CASSPVPPGEEAKNIQYF. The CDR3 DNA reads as TGTGCCAGCAGCCCAGTACCCCCAGGGGAGGAAGCCAAAAACATTCAGTACTTC.

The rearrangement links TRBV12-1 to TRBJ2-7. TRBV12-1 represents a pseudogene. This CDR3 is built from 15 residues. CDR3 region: CASKMPGPHSYEQYF. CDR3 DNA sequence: TGTGCCTCCAAGATGCCGGGACCGCATTCCTACGAGCAGTACTTC.

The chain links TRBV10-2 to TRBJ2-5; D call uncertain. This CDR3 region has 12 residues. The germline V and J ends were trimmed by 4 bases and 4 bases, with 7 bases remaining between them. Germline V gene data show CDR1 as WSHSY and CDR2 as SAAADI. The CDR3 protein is CASSVGGETQYF. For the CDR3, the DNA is TGCGCCAGCAGTGTGGGTGGAGAGACCCAGTACTTC.

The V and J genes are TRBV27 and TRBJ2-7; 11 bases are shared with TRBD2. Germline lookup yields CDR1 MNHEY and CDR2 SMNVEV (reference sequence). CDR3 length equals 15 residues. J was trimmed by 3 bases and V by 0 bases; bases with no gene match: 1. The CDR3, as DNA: TGTGCCAGCAGTTTATCGGGGACTAGCGGCTACGAGCAGTACTTC. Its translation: CASSLSGTSGYEQYF.

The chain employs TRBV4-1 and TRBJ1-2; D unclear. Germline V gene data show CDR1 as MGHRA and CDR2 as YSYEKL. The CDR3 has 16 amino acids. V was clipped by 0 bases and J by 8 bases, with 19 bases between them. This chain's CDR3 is CASSQDPDPPVRGYTF. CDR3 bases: TGCGCCAGCAGCCAAGATCCGGACCCGCCGGTGAGGGGCTACACCTTC.

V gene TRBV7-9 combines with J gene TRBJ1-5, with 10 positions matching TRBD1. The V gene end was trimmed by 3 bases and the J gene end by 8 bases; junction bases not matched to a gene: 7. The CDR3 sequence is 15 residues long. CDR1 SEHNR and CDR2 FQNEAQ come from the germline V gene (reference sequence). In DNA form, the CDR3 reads TGTGCCAGCAGCTTCGGGACAGGGGTTGGGGAGCCCCAGCATTTT. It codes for CASSFGTGVGEPQHF.

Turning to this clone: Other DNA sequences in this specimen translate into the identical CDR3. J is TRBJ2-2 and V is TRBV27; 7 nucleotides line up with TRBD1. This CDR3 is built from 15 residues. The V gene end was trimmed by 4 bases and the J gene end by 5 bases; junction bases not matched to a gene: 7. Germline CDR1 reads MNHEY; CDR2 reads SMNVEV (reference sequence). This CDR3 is CASSSYRGKTGELFF. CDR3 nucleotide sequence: TGTGCCAGCAGTTCCTACAGGGGCAAAACCGGGGAGCTGTTTTTT.

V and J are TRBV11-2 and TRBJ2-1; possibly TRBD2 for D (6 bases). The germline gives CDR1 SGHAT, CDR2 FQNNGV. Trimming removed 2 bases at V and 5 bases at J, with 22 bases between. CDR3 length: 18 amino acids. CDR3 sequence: CASSLLEAGPFGNNEQFF. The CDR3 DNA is TGTGCCAGCAGCTTATTGGAGGCGGGACCGTTTGGGAACAATGAGCAGTTCTTC.

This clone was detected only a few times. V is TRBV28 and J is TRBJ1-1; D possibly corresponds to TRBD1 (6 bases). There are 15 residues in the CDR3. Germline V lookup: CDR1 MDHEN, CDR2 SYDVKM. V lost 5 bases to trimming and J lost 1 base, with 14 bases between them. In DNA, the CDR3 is TGTGCCAGCAGTACTGACAGGCGGCGGAACACTGAAGCTTTCTTT. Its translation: CASSTDRRRNTEAFF.

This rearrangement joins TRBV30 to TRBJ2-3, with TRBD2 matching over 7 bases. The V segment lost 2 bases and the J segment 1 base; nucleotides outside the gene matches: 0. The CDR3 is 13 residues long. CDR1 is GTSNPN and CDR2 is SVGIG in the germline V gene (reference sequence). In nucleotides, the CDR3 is TGTGCCTGGAGTAGCGGGGGCACAGATACGCAGTATTTT. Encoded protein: CAWSSGGTDTQYF. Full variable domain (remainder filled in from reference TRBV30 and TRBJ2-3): SQTIHQWPATLVQPVGSPLSLECTVEGTSNPNLYWYRQAAGRGLQLLFYSVGIGQISSEVPQNLSASRPQDRQFILSSKKLLLSDSGFYLCAWSSGGTDTQYFGPGTRLTVL.

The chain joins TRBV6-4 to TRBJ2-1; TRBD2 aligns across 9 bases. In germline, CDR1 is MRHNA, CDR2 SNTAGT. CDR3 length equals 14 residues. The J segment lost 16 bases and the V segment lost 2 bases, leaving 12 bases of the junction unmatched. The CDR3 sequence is CASSDDPGTSLHFF. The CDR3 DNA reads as TGTGCCAGCAGTGACGATCCCGGGACTAGCTTACACTTCTTC.

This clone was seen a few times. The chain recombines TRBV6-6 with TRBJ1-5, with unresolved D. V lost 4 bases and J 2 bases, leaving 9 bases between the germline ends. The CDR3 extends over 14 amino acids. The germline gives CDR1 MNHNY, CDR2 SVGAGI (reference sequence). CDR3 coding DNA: TGTGCCAGCAGTTTACCGGTCCGCAATCAGCCCCAGCATTTT. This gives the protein CASSLPVRNQPQHF.

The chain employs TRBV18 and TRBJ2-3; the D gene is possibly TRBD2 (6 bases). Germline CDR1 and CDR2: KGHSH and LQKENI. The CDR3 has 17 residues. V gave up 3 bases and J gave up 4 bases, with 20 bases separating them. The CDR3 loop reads CASSPQFQGRRADTQYF. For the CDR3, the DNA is TGTGCCAGCTCACCCCAATTTCAAGGGAGGCGTGCAGATACGCAGTATTTT.

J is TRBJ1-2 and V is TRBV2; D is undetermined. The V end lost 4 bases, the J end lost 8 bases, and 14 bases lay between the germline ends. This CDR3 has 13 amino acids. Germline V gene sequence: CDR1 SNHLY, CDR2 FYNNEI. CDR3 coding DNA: TGTGCCAGCAGTGGAATATTGTTCTACGGCTACACCTTC. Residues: CASSGILFYGYTF.

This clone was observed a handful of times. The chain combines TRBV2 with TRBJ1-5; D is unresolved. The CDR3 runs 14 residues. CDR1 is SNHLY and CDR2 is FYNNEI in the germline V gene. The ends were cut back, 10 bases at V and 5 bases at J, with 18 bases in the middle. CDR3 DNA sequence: TGTGCCACCAGCCTCCGGTTATGGGATCAGCCCCAGCATTTT. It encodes CATSLRLWDQPQHF.

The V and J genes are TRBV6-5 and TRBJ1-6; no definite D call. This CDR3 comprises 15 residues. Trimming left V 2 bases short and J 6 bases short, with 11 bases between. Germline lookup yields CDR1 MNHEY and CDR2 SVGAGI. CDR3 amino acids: CASSYNRRINSPLHF. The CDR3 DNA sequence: TGTGCCAGCAGTTACAACAGACGAATTAATTCACCCCTCCACTTT.

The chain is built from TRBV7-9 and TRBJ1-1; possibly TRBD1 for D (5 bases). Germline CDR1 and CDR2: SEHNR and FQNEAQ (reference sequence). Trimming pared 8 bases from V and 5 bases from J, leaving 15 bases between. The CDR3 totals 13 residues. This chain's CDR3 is CASRRGARTEAFF. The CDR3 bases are TGTGCCAGCCGTAGGGGTGCGAGGACTGAAGCTTTCTTT.

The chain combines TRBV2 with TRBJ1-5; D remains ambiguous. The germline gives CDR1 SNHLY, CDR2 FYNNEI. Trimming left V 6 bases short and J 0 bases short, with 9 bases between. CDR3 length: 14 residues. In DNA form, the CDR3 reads TGTGCCAGCAGACTAGCTTATAGCAATCAGCCCCAGCATTTT. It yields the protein CASRLAYSNQPQHF.

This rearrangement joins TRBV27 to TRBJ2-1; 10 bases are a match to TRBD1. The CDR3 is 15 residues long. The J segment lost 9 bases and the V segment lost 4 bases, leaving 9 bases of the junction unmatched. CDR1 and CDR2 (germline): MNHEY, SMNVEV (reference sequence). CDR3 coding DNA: TGTGCCAGCAGTTCGTCCCGGGACAGGGGAAGTGAGCAGTTCTTC. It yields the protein CASSSSRDRGSEQFF.

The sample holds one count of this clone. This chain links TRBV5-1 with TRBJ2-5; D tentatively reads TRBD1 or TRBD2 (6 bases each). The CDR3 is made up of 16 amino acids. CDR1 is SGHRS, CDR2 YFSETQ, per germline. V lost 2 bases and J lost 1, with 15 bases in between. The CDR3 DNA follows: TGCGCCAGCAGCTTCCCTTTAAAGGGGGGCCAAGAGACCCAGTACTTC. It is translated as CASSFPLKGGQETQYF.

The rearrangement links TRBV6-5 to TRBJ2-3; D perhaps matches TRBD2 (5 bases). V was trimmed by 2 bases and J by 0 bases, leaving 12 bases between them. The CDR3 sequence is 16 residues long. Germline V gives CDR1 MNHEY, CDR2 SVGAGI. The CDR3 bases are TGTGCCAGCAGTTACGGACTGGCCTCTAGCACAGATACGCAGTATTTT. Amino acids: CASSYGLASSTDTQYF.

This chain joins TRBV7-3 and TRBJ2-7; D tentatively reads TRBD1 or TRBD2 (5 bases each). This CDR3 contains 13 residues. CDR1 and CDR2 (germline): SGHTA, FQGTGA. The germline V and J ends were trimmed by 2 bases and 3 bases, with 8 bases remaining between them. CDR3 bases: TGTGCCAGCAGCTTAGGGGGATACTACGAGCAGTACTTC. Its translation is CASSLGGYYEQYF.